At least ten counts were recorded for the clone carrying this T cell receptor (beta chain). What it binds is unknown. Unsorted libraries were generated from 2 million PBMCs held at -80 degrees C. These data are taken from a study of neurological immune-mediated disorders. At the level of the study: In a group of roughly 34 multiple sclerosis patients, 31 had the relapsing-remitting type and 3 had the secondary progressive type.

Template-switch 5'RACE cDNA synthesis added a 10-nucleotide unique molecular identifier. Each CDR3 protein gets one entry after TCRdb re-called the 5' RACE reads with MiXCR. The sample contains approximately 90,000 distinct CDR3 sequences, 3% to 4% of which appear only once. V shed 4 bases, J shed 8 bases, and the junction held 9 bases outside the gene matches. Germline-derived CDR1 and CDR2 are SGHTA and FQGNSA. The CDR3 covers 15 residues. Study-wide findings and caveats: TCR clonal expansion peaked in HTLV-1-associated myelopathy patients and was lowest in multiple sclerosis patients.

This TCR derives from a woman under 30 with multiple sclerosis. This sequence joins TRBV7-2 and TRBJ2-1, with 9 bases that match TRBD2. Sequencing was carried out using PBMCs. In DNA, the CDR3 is TGTGCCAGCAGCTCCCGACTAGCGGCACGTGATGAGCAGTTCTTC. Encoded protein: CASSSRLAARDEQFF.